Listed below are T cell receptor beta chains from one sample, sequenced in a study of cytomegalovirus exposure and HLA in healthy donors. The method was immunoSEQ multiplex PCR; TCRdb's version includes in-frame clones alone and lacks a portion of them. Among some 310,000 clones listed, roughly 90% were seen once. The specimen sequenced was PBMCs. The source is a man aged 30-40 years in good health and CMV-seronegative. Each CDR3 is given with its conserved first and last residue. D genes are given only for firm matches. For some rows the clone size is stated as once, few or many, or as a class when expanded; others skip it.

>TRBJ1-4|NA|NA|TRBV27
CASSPAGAPSNEKLFF
TGTGCCAGCAGCCCAGCGGGGGCGCCAAGTAATGAAAAACTGTTTTTT
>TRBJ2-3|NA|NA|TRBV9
CASSVGPLTVDTQYF
TGTGCCAGCAGCGTAGGACCGTTGACAGTGGATACGCAGTATTTT
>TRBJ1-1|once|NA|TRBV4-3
CASSHGRVATEAFF
TGCGCCAGCAGCCACGGTAGGGTAGCGACTGAAGCTTTCTTT
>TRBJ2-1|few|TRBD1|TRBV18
CASSPPNRGKEFF
TGTGCCAGCTCACCCCCCAACAGGGGAAAGGAGTTCTTC
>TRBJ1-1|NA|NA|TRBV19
CASSAIGRGTEAFF
TGTGCCAGTAGTGCAATTGGACGGGGCACTGAAGCTTTCTTT
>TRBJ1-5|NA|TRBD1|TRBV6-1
CASSSTGGTKPQHF
TGTGCCAGCAGTTCTACAGGGGGCACAAAGCCCCAGCATTTT
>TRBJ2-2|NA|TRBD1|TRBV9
CASSVEGADTGELFF
TGTGCCAGCAGCGTAGAGGGGGCTGACACCGGGGAGCTGTTTTTT
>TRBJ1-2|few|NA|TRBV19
CASSIETGGYTF
TGTGCCAGTAGTATTGAGACTGGTGGCTACACCTTC
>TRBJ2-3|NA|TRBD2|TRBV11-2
CASSSHFGGGTDTQYF
TGTGCCAGCAGCTCTCATTTCGGCGGGGGGACAGATACGCAGTATTTT
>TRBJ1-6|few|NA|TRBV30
CALGRVNSPLHF
TGTGCCCTGGGGAGGGTAAATTCACCCCTCCACTTT
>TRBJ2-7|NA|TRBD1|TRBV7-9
CASSLAPGTGIYEQYF
TGTGCCAGCAGCTTAGCCCCCGGGACAGGGATTTACGAGCAGTACTTC
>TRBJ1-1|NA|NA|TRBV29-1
CSVVDRRRTEAFF
TGCAGCGTGGTCGACAGACGCCGGACTGAAGCTTTCTTT
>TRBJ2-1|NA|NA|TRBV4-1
CASSQEGARNNEQFF
TGCGCCAGCAGCCAGGAGGGGGCACGTAATAATGAGCAGTTCTTC
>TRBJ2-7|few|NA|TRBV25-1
CASSVGADYEQYF
TGTGCCAGCAGTGTAGGGGCAGACTACGAGCAGTACTTC
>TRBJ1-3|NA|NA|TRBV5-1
CASRSYDRGNTIYF
TGCGCCAGCAGATCGTATGACAGAGGAAACACCATATATTTT
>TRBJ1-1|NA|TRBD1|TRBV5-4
CASSLPRTGVPEAFF
TGTGCCAGCAGCTTGCCCCGGACAGGGGTACCTGAAGCTTTCTTT
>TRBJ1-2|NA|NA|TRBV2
CASSEGQTYYGYTF
TGTGCCAGCAGTGAAGGGCAGACTTATTATGGCTACACCTTC
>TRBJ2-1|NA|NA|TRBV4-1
CASSQEGRLDHEQFF
TGCGCCAGCAGCCAAGAAGGGCGACTAGATCATGAGCAGTTCTTC
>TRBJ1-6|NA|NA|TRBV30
CAWSVGGASSPLHF
TGTGCCTGGAGTGTAGGGGGGGCTTCTTCACCCCTCCACTTT
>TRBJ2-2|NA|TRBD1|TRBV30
CAWSVRGTGRITGELFF
TGTGCCTGGAGTGTGAGGGGGACAGGGCGGATAACCGGGGAGCTGTTTTTT
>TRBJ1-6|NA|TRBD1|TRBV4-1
CASRGTGGLSDSPLHF
TGCGCCAGCAGGGGGACAGGGGGCTTAAGTGATTCACCCCTCCACTTT
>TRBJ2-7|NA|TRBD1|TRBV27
CASSLLGQGNYEQYF
TGTGCCAGCAGTTTGCTGGGACAGGGGAACTACGAGCAGTACTTC
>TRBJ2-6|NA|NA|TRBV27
CASSEFTGISGANVLTF
TGTGCCAGCAGCGAATTCACAGGGATAAGTGGGGCCAACGTCCTGACTTTC
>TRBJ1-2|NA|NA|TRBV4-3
CASSQDRTAALNYGYTF
TGCGCCAGCAGCCAGGACCGGACTGCTGCCTTAAACTATGGCTACACCTTC
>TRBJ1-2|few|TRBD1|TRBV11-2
CASSLSGTGWYGYTF
TGTGCCAGCAGCTTATCTGGGACAGGATGGTATGGCTACACCTTC
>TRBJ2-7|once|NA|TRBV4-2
CASSQDISYEQYF
TGTGCCAGCAGCCAAGACATCTCCTACGAGCAGTACTTC
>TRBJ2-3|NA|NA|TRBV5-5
CASSLGWSDTQYF
TGTGCCAGCAGCCTTGGCTGGTCAGATACGCAGTATTTT
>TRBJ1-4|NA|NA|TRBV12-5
CASGLTPLGAHEKLFF
TGTGCTAGTGGTTTGACCCCCCTAGGGGCGCATGAAAAACTGTTTTTT
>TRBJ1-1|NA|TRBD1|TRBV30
CAWSVAPQGDTEAFF
TGTGCCTGGAGTGTAGCCCCGCAGGGGGACACTGAAGCTTTCTTT
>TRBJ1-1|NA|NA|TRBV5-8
CASSLVRYTEAFF
TGTGCCAGCAGCTTGGTGCGGTACACTGAAGCTTTCTTT
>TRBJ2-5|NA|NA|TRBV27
CASSLDRKETQYF
TGTGCCAGCAGCCTAGACCGCAAGGAGACCCAGTACTTC
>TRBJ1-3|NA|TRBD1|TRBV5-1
CASSRTGDPGNTIYF
TGCGCCAGCAGCCGGACAGGGGATCCTGGAAACACCATATATTTT
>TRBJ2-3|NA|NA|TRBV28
CASSLSGRGGPTDTQYF
TGTGCCAGCAGTTTATCGGGGCGCGGAGGGCCCACAGATACGCAGTATTTT
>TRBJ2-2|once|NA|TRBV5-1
CASNGGSNTGELFF
TGCGCCAGCAACGGCGGGTCGAACACCGGGGAGCTGTTTTTT
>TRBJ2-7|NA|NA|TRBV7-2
CASSLGGSNYEQYF
TGTGCCAGCAGCTTAGGGGGCAGCAACTACGAGCAGTACTTC
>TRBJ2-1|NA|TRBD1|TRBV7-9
CASRPTGQGRGNEQFF
TGTGCCAGCAGACCGACTGGACAGGGAAGAGGGAATGAGCAGTTCTTC
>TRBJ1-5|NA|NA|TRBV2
CASSEGGREGLF
TGTGCCAGCAGTGAAGGGGGCAGGGAAGGTTTGTTT
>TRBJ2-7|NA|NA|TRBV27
CASSLSSGPYEQYF
TGTGCCAGCAGTTTATCTTCAGGCCCCTACGAGCAGTACTTC
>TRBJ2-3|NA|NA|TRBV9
CASSPNRGSSTDTQYF
TGTGCCAGCAGCCCCAATCGGGGAAGTAGCACAGATACGCAGTATTTT